A single sample gave rise to the 21 T cell receptor beta chains below, sequenced in a study of blood T cell repertoires in COVID-19. Sequenced by immunoSEQ multiplex PCR; TCRdb stores in-frame clones only, minus some. The sample contains 300,000 to 450,000 clones, around 87% of which appear only once. Sequencing was carried out using PBMCs or T cells enriched from blood (not recorded which). The receptors were sampled from a man aged 40-49 years in a cohort exposed to, infected with or recovered from COVID-19 (not recorded which).

The chain uses TRBV5-4 and TRBJ2-7; TRBD2 is a possible D gene (5 bases). Germline CDR1 reads SGHNT; CDR2 reads YYREEE (reference sequence). V was pared by 3 bases and J by 0 bases, with 13 bases between. This CDR3 region has 15 residues. The CDR3 loop is CASSSREGYSYEQYF. CDR3 coding DNA: TGTGCCAGCAGCTCACGAGAGGGTTACTCCTACGAGCAGTACTTC.

V is TRBV19 and J is TRBJ1-2, with 12 bases matching TRBD1. With 7 bases clipped from V and 3 bases from J, the junction kept 9 bases outside the gene matches. Germline V CDR1 and CDR2: LNHDA, SQIVND (reference sequence). The CDR3 has 16 residues. CDR3 nucleotides: TGTGCCAGTACCTCGGGACAGGGGGCTTTTGACTATGGCTACACCTTC. It is translated as CASTSGQGAFDYGYTF.

The genes are TRBV7-8 and TRBJ2-7; tentatively, D is TRBD2 (6 bases). Trimming removed 5 bases at V and 3 bases at J, with 11 bases between. The germline gives CDR1 SGHVS, CDR2 FQNEAQ. The CDR3 is 13 residues long. In nucleotides, the CDR3 is TGTGCCAGCAGCCGGGACTTCGGCTACGAGCAGTACTTC. It yields the protein CASSRDFGYEQYF.

V and J are TRBV13 and TRBJ2-1; D is unresolved. The ends were cut back, 5 bases at V and 6 bases at J, with 11 bases in the middle. This CDR3 has 13 residues. Per the germline V gene, CDR1 is PRHDT and CDR2 is FYEKMQ (reference sequence). CDR3 protein: CASSLPAGNEQFF. The CDR3 DNA sequence: TGTGCCAGCAGCCTTCCTGCCGGCAATGAGCAGTTCTTC.

The genes are TRBV5-4 and TRBJ1-2; D gene ambiguous. V lost 4 bases to trimming and J lost 8 bases, with 12 bases between them. The CDR3 covers 12 residues. Germline CDR1 and CDR2: SGHNT and YYREEE (reference sequence). CDR3 DNA: TGTGCCAGCAGCCCCGGGGAGGGAGGCTACACCTTC. Its protein is CASSPGEGGYTF.

V gene TRBV7-3 combines with J gene TRBJ2-2; a possible D gene is TRBD2 (6 bases). V shed 5 bases and J shed 1 base, with 11 bases lying between them. This CDR3 is 15 amino acids long. Germline lookup yields CDR1 SGHTA and CDR2 FQGTGA. The CDR3 is CASSQTRENTGELFF. The CDR3 coding sequence is TGTGCCAGCAGCCAAACGCGGGAGAACACCGGGGAGCTGTTTTTT.

This chain uses TRBV3-1 (or the pseudogene TRBV3-2) with TRBJ1-2; no clear D. The CDR3 loop spans 13 amino acids. The V gene lost 1 base and the J gene lost 4 bases, with 7 bases spanning the gap. The germline gives CDR1 LGHDT, CDR2 YNNKEL (reference sequence). CDR3 protein: CASSQGAGYGYTF. DNA of the CDR3: TGTGCCAGCAGCCAAGGCGCTGGCTATGGCTACACCTTC.

J is TRBJ1-2 and V is TRBV19, with D possibly TRBD1 on 5 matching bases. V gave up 3 bases and J gave up 2 bases, with 7 bases separating them. The CDR3 loop spans 13 amino acids. Germline V lookup: CDR1 LNHDA, CDR2 SQIVND (reference sequence). The chain's CDR3 is CASSISGNYGYTF. In DNA, the CDR3 is TGTGCCAGTAGTATCTCAGGGAACTATGGCTACACCTTC.

The chain links TRBV19 to TRBJ1-5, with D maybe TRBD1 (5 bases). V was cut by 3 bases and J by 0 bases, with 18 bases left in between. This CDR3 spans 18 amino acids. The germline V gene encodes CDR1 LNHDA and CDR2 SQIVND (reference sequence). CDR3 nucleotides: TGTGCCAGTAGTATTCTCATGACAGTGGGCATTAGCAATCAGCCCCAGCATTTT. It specifies CASSILMTVGISNQPQHF.

J is TRBJ2-7 and V is TRBV6-5, with 7 bases identical to TRBD1. V lost 10 bases to trimming and J lost 12 bases; unmatched junction nucleotides: 15. CDR3 length equals 12 residues. CDR1 and CDR2 from the germline V gene are MNHEY and SVGAGI. Here the CDR3 DNA reads TGTGCCACCGGGACAGATCCTTCGACGAGGTACTTC. This gives the protein CATGTDPSTRYF.

The V and J genes are TRBV10-3 and TRBJ1-1; D possibly corresponds to TRBD1 (5 bases). The CDR3 spans 15 residues. Germline V gene data show CDR1 as ENHRY and CDR2 as SYGVKD. V lost 5 bases and J 1 base, leaving 14 bases between the germline ends. This CDR3 reads CAISPLRDSNTEAFF. The CDR3, as DNA: TGTGCCATCAGTCCCCTCAGGGATTCGAACACTGAAGCTTTCTTT.

This sequence joins TRBV18 and TRBJ1-4, with 7 bases aligning to TRBD1. V shed 3 bases and J 10 bases; nucleotides not matched to a gene: 11. Per the germline V gene, CDR1 is KGHSH and CDR2 is LQKENI. CDR3 length equals 15 residues. The CDR3 DNA is TGTGCCAGCTCACCTTCCGGGACAGTCCCGATAAAACTGTTTTTT. It codes for CASSPSGTVPIKLFF.

The V call is TRBV30, the J call TRBJ1-6, with 7 bases matching TRBD1. V was clipped by 4 bases and J by 10 bases; unmatched bases: 4. The CDR3 is made up of 12 amino acids. CDR1 is GTSNPN and CDR2 is SVGIG in the germline V gene (reference sequence). CDR3 sequence (DNA): TGTGCCTGGACAGGGGGAAGATCACCCCTCCACTTT. Protein: CAWTGGRSPLHF.

The chain uses TRBV6-5 and TRBJ1-5, with D perhaps TRBD1 (6 bases). Trimming took off 6 bases at V and 2 bases at J, with 8 bases between the two ends. Looked up from germline, CDR1 is MNHEY and CDR2 is SVGAGI. The CDR3 is made up of 13 amino acids. CDR3 sequence reads: CASRAGGNQPQHF. CDR3 coding DNA: TGTGCCAGCAGGGCAGGGGGCAATCAGCCCCAGCATTTT.

Only a few counts were recorded for this clone. The J gene is TRBJ1-5, the V gene TRBV25-1, with D perhaps matching TRBD1 (5 bases). The V and J ends lost 8 bases and 2 bases respectively, with 16 bases between them. The CDR3 runs 15 residues. The germline V gene encodes CDR1 MGHDK and CDR2 SYGVNS. The CDR3 sequence is CASAPPGGRNQPQHF. The DNA of the CDR3 is TGTGCCAGCGCCCCGCCGGGGGGACGCAATCAGCCCCAGCATTTT.

Here the CDR3 reads CASRPSGGNEKLFF. The CDR3 nucleotides read TGTGCCAGCAGACCGTCGGGAGGGAATGAAAAACTGTTTTTT. This chain joins TRBV7-9 and TRBJ1-4, with unresolved D. V was cut by 6 bases and J by 5 bases, with 13 bases left in between. The CDR3 has 14 residues. Germline V CDR1 and CDR2: SEHNR, FQNEAQ (reference sequence).

The DNA of the CDR3 is TGTGCCTGGAGTAGGGGGCAGGATGTAGGCTACACCTTC. Its translation: CAWSRGQDVGYTF. The rearrangement joins TRBV30 to TRBJ1-2; 7 bases agree with TRBD1. CDR1 is GTSNPN, CDR2 SVGIG, per germline (reference sequence). V lost 2 bases, J lost 8 bases, and 8 bases stayed unmatched. This CDR3 comprises 13 residues.

The chain couples TRBV7-9 to TRBJ1-3, with 7 bases that match TRBD1. Unmatched junction bases numbered 3, after V lost 5 bases and J lost 2 bases. The CDR3 consists of 14 residues. Germline values: CDR1 SEHNR, CDR2 FQNEAQ (reference sequence). This CDR3 reads CASSATGAGNTIYF. CDR3 in DNA: TGTGCCAGCAGCGCAACAGGGGCTGGAAACACCATATATTTT.

J is TRBJ1-2 and V is TRBV7-9; 11 bases align to TRBD1. The CDR3 covers 16 residues. CDR1 SEHNR and CDR2 FQNEAQ come from the germline V gene (reference sequence). V shed 1 base, J shed 5 bases, and the junction held 6 bases outside the gene matches. The CDR3 protein is CASSLGGGQGAYGYTF. In DNA, the CDR3 is TGTGCCAGCAGCTTAGGAGGCGGACAGGGGGCGTATGGCTACACCTTC.

V is TRBV18 and J is TRBJ1-4, with TRBD1 matching over 10 bases. Germline CDR1 reads KGHSH; CDR2 reads LQKENI. After removal of 5 bases from V and 0 bases from J, the junction contained 6 bases not matched to a gene. The CDR3 length is 17 residues. CDR3 loop: CASSVKGTGATNEKLFF. The CDR3 DNA reads TGTGCCAGCTCAGTAAAGGGGACAGGGGCAACTAATGAAAAACTGTTTTTT.

The V and J genes are TRBV6-6 and TRBJ2-7; TRBD2 matches at 12 bases. V lost 6 bases, J lost 6 bases, and 24 bases stayed unmatched. CDR1 is MNHNY, CDR2 SVGAGI, per germline (reference sequence). The CDR3 sequence is 20 residues long. CDR3 bases: TGTGCCAGCAGCCCACAGAAGCTCGGGCTAGCGGGAGGGCTCGGGCTCGAGCAGTACTTC. Protein product: CASSPQKLGLAGGLGLEQYF.